The 24 T cell receptor beta chains reported below all come from one sample, sequenced in a study of blood T cell repertoires in COVID-19. Method: immunoSEQ multiplex PCR; TCRdb's copy keeps in-frame clones and lacks some. In the table there are fewer than 250,000 clones, about 88% of which are singletons. Sequencing was performed on peripheral blood. The receptors derive from a young man with acute or convalescent COVID-19.

This sequence joins TRBV6-5 and TRBJ1-6; no clear D gene. V was pared by 4 bases and J by 8 bases, with 9 bases between. CDR1 and CDR2 (germline): MNHEY, SVGAGI. This CDR3 is 13 amino acids long. The CDR3 nucleotides read TGTGCCAGCAGTTGGGCCAACCATTCACCCCTCCACTTT. Protein sequence: CASSWANHSPLHF.

The rearrangement uses TRBV19 and TRBJ1-2, with a weak D call TRBD1 (5 bases). The CDR3 has 15 residues. Trimming stripped 5 bases from V and 1 base from J, with 14 bases between. CDR1 and CDR2 (germline): LNHDA, SQIVND (reference sequence). The CDR3 bases are TGTGCCAGTAGTTACTCCGGCCAGGGTAACTATGGCTACACCTTC. Translation: CASSYSGQGNYGYTF. The full variable domain, its missing parts supplied by reference TRBV19 and TRBJ1-2, is DGGITQSPKYLFRKEGQNVTLSCEQNLNHDAMYWYRQDPGQGLRLIYYSQIVNDFQKGDIAEGYSVSREKKESFPLTVTSAQKNPTAFYLCASSYSGQGNYGYTFGSGTRLTVV.

The gene calls are TRBV5-1 and TRBJ2-5, with D perhaps matching TRBD1 (6 bases). The CDR3 consists of 16 residues. Between the trimmed V and J ends, which lost 4 bases and 5 bases, there was a span of 21 bases. The germline V gene has CDR1 SGHRS and CDR2 YFSETQ. The chain's CDR3 is CASSRSRTAFMETQYF. The CDR3 nucleotides are TGCGCCAGCAGCCGCTCCAGGACAGCCTTCATGGAGACCCAGTACTTC.

V gene TRBV5-1 combines with J gene TRBJ2-1; TRBD2 agrees at 8 bases. Per the germline V gene, CDR1 is SGHRS and CDR2 is YFSETQ. The CDR3 contains 16 residues. J lost 4 bases, V lost 4 bases, and 10 bases had no gene match. The CDR3 region has the DNA TGCGCCAGCAGCGGGGGTGGCGGGAGGAGGTACAATGAGCAGTTCTTC. Residues: CASSGGGGRRYNEQFF.

The chain employs TRBV19 and TRBJ2-7, with 10 bases fitting TRBD1. The CDR3 has 14 residues. V lost 5 bases to trimming and J lost 4 bases; unmatched junction nucleotides: 5. Germline V gene lookup returns CDR1 LNHDA and CDR2 SQIVND (reference sequence). This chain's CDR3 is CASSGGTGVYEQYF. In DNA form, the CDR3 reads TGTGCCAGTAGTGGCGGGACAGGGGTGTACGAGCAGTACTTC.

The chain has TRBV28 and TRBJ1-1; D gene ambiguous. Germline CDR1 and CDR2: MDHEN and SYDVKM. The CDR3 totals 14 residues. V was clipped by 8 bases and J by 1 base, with 14 bases between them. CDR3 protein: CASQAIPSNTEAFF. The CDR3 region has the DNA TGTGCCAGCCAGGCCATTCCGTCGAACACTGAAGCTTTCTTT.

The chain recombines TRBV7-9 with TRBJ1-3; TRBD1 is a possible D gene (5 bases). The germline gives CDR1 SEHNR, CDR2 FQNEAQ (reference sequence). There are 14 residues in the CDR3. V lost 3 bases, J lost 6 bases, and 12 bases lay in between. The CDR3 here is CASSLTVLENTIYF. The CDR3 DNA reads as TGTGCCAGCAGCTTGACAGTTTTGGAAAACACCATATATTTT.

The chain recombines TRBV25-1 with TRBJ2-3, with 9 bases matching TRBD1. The V gene end was trimmed by 3 bases and the J gene end by 4 bases; junction bases not matched to a gene: 8. The germline V gene has CDR1 MGHDK and CDR2 SYGVNS. The CDR3 covers 16 residues. The CDR3 reads CASSDSGTGMSDTQYF. CDR3 DNA sequence: TGTGCCAGCAGTGATTCAGGGACAGGGATGTCAGATACGCAGTATTTT. Using reference TRBV25-1 and TRBJ2-3 for the parts outside the CDR3, the full variable domain is EADIYQTPRYLVIGTGKKITLECSQTMGHDKMYWYQQDPGMELHLIHYSYGVNSTEKGDLSSESTVSRIRTEHFPLTLESARPSHTSQYLCASSDSGTGMSDTQYFGPGTRLTVL.

The rearrangement uses TRBV5-1 and TRBJ2-1; TRBD2 agrees at 10 bases. Germline-derived CDR1 and CDR2 are SGHRS and YFSETQ. The CDR3 is 16 residues long. V was pared by 2 bases and J by 3 bases, with 5 bases of the junction left unmatched. In nucleotides, the CDR3 is TGCGCCAGCAGCTTAGGACTAGCGGCCAGCTACAATGAGCAGTTCTTC. Translation: CASSLGLAASYNEQFF.

This clone was seen a few times. V usage is TRBV27 and J usage is TRBJ1-1; 12 bases match TRBD1. This CDR3 comprises 16 residues. Trimming cost V 5 bases and J 7 bases; bases outside gene matches: 11. From germline, CDR1 is MNHEY and CDR2 SMNVEV (reference sequence). CDR3 in amino acids: CASSRYPGQGAGEAFF. In DNA, the CDR3 is TGTGCCAGCAGTCGTTATCCGGGACAGGGGGCTGGTGAAGCTTTCTTT.

This sequence joins TRBV19 and TRBJ2-1, with D unresolved. Trimming shortened V by 9 bases and J by 3 bases, and 15 bases separated the two germline ends. The CDR3 extends over 14 amino acids. In germline, CDR1 is LNHDA, CDR2 SQIVND (reference sequence). This CDR3 is CASQRDSNYNEQFF. The CDR3 DNA is TGTGCCAGCCAACGAGATAGCAACTACAATGAGCAGTTCTTC.

The chain employs TRBV6-5 and TRBJ2-2; 9 bases are shared with TRBD2. The CDR3 consists of 16 residues. J lost 3 bases, V lost 0 bases, and 2 bases had no gene match. Per the germline V gene, CDR1 is MNHEY and CDR2 is SVGAGI. This CDR3 reads CASSYSRLADTGELFF. The CDR3 nucleotides are TGTGCCAGCAGTTACTCTCGACTAGCGGACACCGGGGAGCTGTTTTTT.

The chain recombines TRBV28 with TRBJ2-2; D remains unclear. Trimming pared 1 base from V and 4 bases from J, leaving 10 bases between. Per the germline V gene, CDR1 is MDHEN and CDR2 is SYDVKM. The CDR3 sequence is 15 residues long. CDR3 sequence reads: CASSLSGLGTGELFF. In DNA form, the CDR3 reads TGTGCCAGCAGTTTATCCGGTCTAGGCACCGGGGAGCTGTTTTTT.

This chain uses TRBV9 with TRBJ2-3; tentatively, D is TRBD1 (8 bases). Germline assignment: CDR1 SGDLS and CDR2 YYNGEE. The V and J ends lost 3 bases and 4 bases respectively, with 24 bases between them. The CDR3 has 18 amino acids. The CDR3 coding sequence is TGTGCCAGCAGCGGCCCTCTCTCACAGGGGGGGAGAGCAGATACGCAGTATTTT. Translating it yields CASSGPLSQGGRADTQYF. Combining the CDR3 with reference TRBV9 and TRBJ2-3 gives the whole variable domain DSGVTQTPKHLITATGQRVTLRCSPRSGDLSVYWYQQSLDQGLQFLIQYYNGEERAKGNILERFSAQQFPDLHSELNLSSLELGDSALYFCASSGPLSQGGRADTQYFGPGTRLTVL.

The V call is TRBV5-1, the J call TRBJ1-5; 7 bases line up with TRBD1. Germline V gene data show CDR1 as SGHRS and CDR2 as YFSETQ. The V gene end was trimmed by 1 base and the J gene end by 3 bases; junction bases not matched to a gene: 1. This CDR3 region has 14 residues. Here the CDR3 DNA reads TGCGCCAGCAGCTTGCAGGGGGACAATCAGCCCCAGCATTTT. It encodes CASSLQGDNQPQHF. The variable domain in full, completed from reference TRBV5-1 and TRBJ1-5, reads KAGVTQTPRYLIKTRGQQVTLSCSPISGHRSVSWYQQTPGQGLQFLFEYFSETQRNKGNFPGRFSGRQFSNSRSEMNVSTLELGDSALYLCASSLQGDNQPQHFGDGTRLSIL.

The rearrangement joins TRBV4-1 to TRBJ1-2, with 11 bases lining up with TRBD1. With 4 bases clipped from V and 3 bases from J, the junction kept 7 bases outside the gene matches. The CDR3 sequence is 16 residues long. Germline V gene sequence: CDR1 MGHRA, CDR2 YSYEKL. CDR3 amino acids: CASSLTPGQGDYGYTF. CDR3 DNA: TGCGCCAGCAGCCTTACCCCGGGACAGGGGGACTATGGCTACACCTTC.

This rearrangement joins TRBV3-1 (or the pseudogene TRBV3-2) to TRBJ2-3; no firm D call. Germline V gene lookup returns CDR1 LGHDT and CDR2 YNNKEL (reference sequence). The CDR3 has 16 amino acids. Deletions cut 1 base from V and 3 bases from J, with 14 bases between. The CDR3 sequence: CASSQVPQAVTDTQYF. The CDR3 region has the DNA TGTGCCAGCAGCCAAGTCCCCCAGGCCGTTACAGATACGCAGTATTTT.

The chain links TRBV18 to TRBJ1-6; maybe TRBD1 (6 bases). V was shortened by 6 bases and J by 9 bases, with 15 bases between the two germline ends. Germline V gene data show CDR1 as KGHSH and CDR2 as LQKENI. This CDR3 has 14 amino acids. The CDR3 DNA sequence: TGTGCCAGCTCGCCGACAGGAGAGCGTTCACCCCTCCACTTT. Encoded protein: CASSPTGERSPLHF.

CDR3 loop: CASSEVTGGTGELFF. The CDR3 region has the DNA TGCGCCAGCAGTGAAGTTACAGGGGGCACCGGGGAGCTGTTTTTT. The rearrangement uses TRBV10-1 and TRBJ2-2, with 8 bases fitting TRBD1. In germline, CDR1 is WNHNN, CDR2 SYGVQD (reference sequence). The CDR3 is 15 amino acids. V was pared by 3 bases and J by 4 bases, with 4 bases of the junction left unmatched.

V is TRBV15 and J is TRBJ2-6, with TRBD1 matching over 8 bases. The CDR3 sequence is 18 residues long. The trim removed 3 bases at V and 1 base at J, leaving 8 bases unmatched. The germline CDR1 and CDR2 sequences are LNHNV and YYDKDF (reference sequence). CDR3 DNA sequence: TGTGCCACCAGCAGGGCTCGGGACAGGCCTTCTGGGGCCAACGTCCTGACTTTC. Protein product: CATSRARDRPSGANVLTF.

The chain employs TRBV3-1 (or the pseudogene TRBV3-2) and TRBJ2-6, with D hard to call. Germline V CDR1 and CDR2: LGHDT, YNNKEL (reference sequence). Trimming left V 0 bases short and J 0 bases short, with 12 bases between. The CDR3 has 18 amino acids. The CDR3 DNA sequence: TGTGCCAGCAGCCAAGATTCCCAGATCACCTCTGGGGCCAACGTCCTGACTTTC. This translates into CASSQDSQITSGANVLTF.

V gene TRBV7-3 combines with J gene TRBJ2-2; 7 nucleotides line up with TRBD1. The CDR3 has 17 amino acids. V was clipped by 5 bases and J by 2 bases; unmatched bases: 11. Per germline, CDR1 SGHTA and CDR2 FQGTGA. The CDR3, as DNA: TGTGCCAGCAGCCCCGACCGGGACAGATTTAACACCGGGGAGCTGTTTTTT. Its translation is CASSPDRDRFNTGELFF.

The CDR3 loop is CATSRDSAGGQETQYF. CDR3 DNA: TGTGCCACCAGCAGAGATTCCGCGGGGGGGCAAGAGACCCAGTACTTC. This chain connects TRBV15 to TRBJ2-5; TRBD2 aligns across 9 bases. Trimming took 0 bases from V and 2 from J; bases not matched to a gene: 4. Germline V gene sequence: CDR1 LNHNV, CDR2 YYDKDF (reference sequence). The CDR3 extends over 16 amino acids.

The J gene is TRBJ2-2, the V gene TRBV5-1; D not resolved. Germline assignment: CDR1 SGHRS and CDR2 YFSETQ. V shed 2 bases and J shed 6 bases, with 5 bases lying between them. The length of the CDR3 is 12 residues. CDR3 amino acids: CASSFSPGELFF. CDR3 coding DNA: TGCGCCAGCAGCTTTAGCCCCGGGGAGCTGTTTTTT.